The entry below describes one T cell receptor beta chain. What it binds is unknown. This sample was included in a study of graft-versus-host responses after intestinal transplantation. As for the study in general: All of the recipients had induction that used anti-thymocyte globulin, then tacrolimus and steroids for approximately 3 years.

Using immunoSEQ multiplex PCR, the repertoire was profiled, and TCRdb retains in-frame clones only, with some absent. The sample includes 80,000 to 95,000 clones, roughly 91% seen only once; the top ten take approximately 2%. The germline CDR1 and CDR2 sequences are MNHEY and SMNVEV (reference sequence). CDR3 length equals 16 residues. The V and J ends lost 8 bases and 7 bases, in that order; junction bases with no gene match: 14. This chain connects TRBV27 to TRBJ1-4; 9 nucleotides match TRBD1. This clonotype was sampled from a human donor who received an intestinal transplant. The starting material was unstimulated CD8+ T cells sorted from spleen or lymph node cells, obtained before intestinal transplant. The CDR3 bases are TGTGCCAGCCTCCGAACCGGGACAGGGCCGAGTGAAAAACTGTTTTTT. This codes for CASLRTGTGPSEKLFF.